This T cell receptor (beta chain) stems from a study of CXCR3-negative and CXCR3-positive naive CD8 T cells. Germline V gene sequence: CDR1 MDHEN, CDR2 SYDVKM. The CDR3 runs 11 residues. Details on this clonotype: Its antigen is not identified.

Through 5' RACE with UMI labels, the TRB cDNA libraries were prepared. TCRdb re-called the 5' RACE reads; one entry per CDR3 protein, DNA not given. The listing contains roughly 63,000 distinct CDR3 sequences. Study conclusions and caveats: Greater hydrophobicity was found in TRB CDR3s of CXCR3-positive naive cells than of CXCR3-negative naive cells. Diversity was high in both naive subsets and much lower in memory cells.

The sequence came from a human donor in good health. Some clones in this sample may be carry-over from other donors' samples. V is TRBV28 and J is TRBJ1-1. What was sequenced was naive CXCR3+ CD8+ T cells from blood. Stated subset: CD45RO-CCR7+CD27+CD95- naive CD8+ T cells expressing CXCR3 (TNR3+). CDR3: CATGVGTEAFF.